Listed here is a single T cell receptor beta chain. Antigen specificity is unknown. The CDR3 extends over 16 amino acids. Germline CDR1 is SNHLY and CDR2 is FYNNEI. V lost 4 bases and J lost 0, with 15 bases in between. This record belongs to a study of T cells after posttransplantation cyclophosphamide. Regarding the study as a whole: TRB overlap between skin or GI tissue T cells and blood was limited.

The table came from immunoSEQ multiplex PCR; TCRdb's copy has only in-frame clones and leaves some out. This repertoire shows tens of thousands of clones, 85% to 95% found once; its top ten account for about 3%. The related graft donor's blood sample was taken on the day of bone marrow donation. Specimen: PBMCs. This chain joins TRBV2 and TRBJ1-2, with D possibly matching TRBD1 (5 bases). The clonotype comes from a woman aged 25 to 39 in good health and a related stem cell transplant donor. DNA for the CDR3: TGTGCCAGCAGTGCGGTAGGGGTTCCTTCTAACTATGGCTACACCTTC. It codes for CASSAVGVPSNYGYTF.